The next 32 T cell receptor beta chains were all read from a single sample in a study of T cells in Graves' hyperthyroidism and ophthalmopathy. TCR beta CDR3 sequences were amplified from RNA transcripts. RT-PCR in the first round (using the HTBI primer set) targeted the TCR CDR3. Each CDR3 protein is one row after TCRdb ran MiXCR on the multiplex PCR reads. The data show under 400,000 distinct CDR3 sequences, around 14% seen once. Sequencing was performed on blood. The origin of the receptors is an older woman with Graves' hyperthyroidism.

Many counts were recorded for this clonotype. The rearrangement uses TRBV6-1 and TRBJ2-1; D assignment may be TRBD1 or TRBD2 (5 bases each). CDR3 length: 15 residues. Germline CDR1 is MNHNS and CDR2 is SASEGT. V lost 3 bases and J 3 bases, leaving 12 bases between the germline ends. The CDR3 coding sequence is TGTGCCAGCAGTGACCCGGGACCATACTACAATGAGCAGTTCTTC. Amino acids: CASSDPGPYYNEQFF.

This clonotype was observed many times. The chain is built from TRBV5-1 and TRBJ2-3, with TRBD2 matching 9 bases. The germline gives CDR1 SGHRS, CDR2 YFSETQ. The junction had 5 bases not matched to a gene; V was cut back by 0 bases and J by 6 bases. The CDR3 loop spans 15 amino acids. CDR3 sequence: CASSLGLAGMDTQYF. DNA of the CDR3: TGCGCCAGCAGCTTGGGTCTAGCGGGAATGGATACGCAGTATTTT.

This clonotype was counted a few times. At one of its ends the junction is not consistent with the germline gene, which may arise from a read error. The chain recombines TRBV7-9 with TRBJ2-5, with 12 bases aligning to TRBD1. Germline values: CDR1 SEHNR, CDR2 FQNEAQ (reference sequence). The CDR3 sequence is 15 residues long. CDR3 coding DNA: TGTGCCGGCAGCCAGGGACAGGGGGCTCGAGAGACCCAGTACTTC. Protein sequence: CAGSQGQGARETQYF.

In this sample, this clonotype turned up many times. The chain recombines TRBV20-1 with TRBJ2-3; perhaps TRBD2 as D (6 bases). V lost 6 bases to trimming and J lost 5 bases, with 18 bases between them. The CDR3 covers 14 residues. Looked up from germline, CDR1 is DFQATT and CDR2 is SNEGSKA (reference sequence). The CDR3 spells CSARGLLGVDTQYF. DNA of the CDR3: TGCAGTGCGCGGGGTCTCCTGGGGGTAGATACGCAGTATTTT.

There are a few counts of this clonotype. This chain joins TRBV7-3 and TRBJ2-1; TRBD2 aligns across 8 bases. CDR1 and CDR2 (germline): SGHTA, FQGTGA. J was trimmed by 5 bases and V by 0 bases; bases with no gene match: 9. This CDR3 has 17 amino acids. CDR3 protein: CASSLTGALREDNEQFF. The CDR3 bases are TGTGCCAGCAGCTTAACCGGGGCCCTGCGGGAGGACAATGAGCAGTTCTTC. Full variable domain (remainder filled in from reference TRBV7-3 and TRBJ2-1): GAGVSQTPSNKVTEKGKYVELRCDPISGHTALYWYRQSLGQGPEFLIYFQGTGAADDSGLPNDRFFAVRPEGSVSTLKIQRTERGDSAVYLCASSLTGALREDNEQFFGPGTRLTVL.

The V gene is TRBV12-3 or TRBV12-4, the J gene TRBJ1-1; D ambiguous. Between the trimmed V and J ends, which lost 0 bases and 11 bases, there was a span of 7 bases. This CDR3 contains 11 residues. The CDR3 loop reads CASSLAGGAFF. CDR3 DNA: TGTGCCAGCAGTTTAGCGGGCGGGGCTTTCTTT.

This clonotype has ten or more counts. The V call is TRBV2, the J call TRBJ1-1; D remains ambiguous. This CDR3 has 13 amino acids. Germline V gene lookup returns CDR1 SNHLY and CDR2 FYNNEI. V was cut by 4 bases and J by 1 base, with 7 bases left in between. The CDR3: CASSATANTEAFF. The DNA of the CDR3 is TGTGCCAGCAGTGCCACAGCGAACACTGAAGCTTTCTTT.

In this sample, this clonotype turned up many times. J is TRBJ2-1 and V is TRBV29-1, with 11 nucleotides matching TRBD1. The CDR3 consists of 13 residues. Germline V gene data show CDR1 as SQVTM and CDR2 as ANQGSEA. Germline trimming cut 6 bases from V and 9 bases from J; bases unmatched to any gene: 7. The CDR3 protein is CSVRTGGRGEQFF. CDR3 bases: TGCAGCGTGCGGACAGGGGGCCGGGGTGAGCAGTTCTTC.

This clonotype was seen only a few times. This chain joins TRBV5-5 and TRBJ2-5; tentatively, D is TRBD2 (5 bases). V was cut by 2 bases and J by 0 bases, with 14 bases left in between. Germline loops: CDR1 SGHKS, CDR2 YYEKEE (reference sequence). This CDR3 has 16 residues. The CDR3 DNA sequence: TGTGCCAGCAGCTTCCGAGGGCGGCCGTACCAAGAGACCCAGTACTTC. Its protein product is CASSFRGRPYQETQYF.

A word on this clonotype: The junction does not match germline at one end; this may be a read error. This chain joins TRBV6-1 and TRBJ1-1; perhaps TRBD1 as D (6 bases). In germline, CDR1 is MNHNS, CDR2 SASEGT. The CDR3 has 15 residues. CDR3 region: CASRLAKGGNTEALF. The CDR3 DNA reads as TGTGCCAGCAGACTGGCCAAAGGGGGGAACACTGAAGCTCTCTTT.

This clonotype was picked up many times. The V gene is TRBV29-1, the J gene TRBJ2-7; 10 bases align to TRBD2. The V segment lost 2 bases and the J segment 1 base; nucleotides outside the gene matches: 5. The CDR3 runs to 15 residues. CDR1 is SQVTM, CDR2 ANQGSEA, per germline. The CDR3: CSVEKLAGSSYEQYF. In DNA form, the CDR3 reads TGCAGCGTTGAAAAACTAGCGGGGTCATCCTACGAGCAGTACTTC.

This clonotype occurred a few times. The chain combines TRBV24-1 with TRBJ1-2; no clear D gene. Germline V lookup: CDR1 KGHDR, CDR2 SFDVKD. CDR3 length: 15 residues. Trimming shortened V by 3 bases and J by 4 bases, and 14 bases separated the two germline ends. The CDR3 reads CATSDPGRASYGYTF. The CDR3 region has the DNA TGTGCCACCAGTGATCCCGGACGGGCCTCCTATGGCTACACCTTC.

V and J are TRBV19 and TRBJ2-7, with 12 bases that match TRBD1. Germline assignment: CDR1 LNHDA and CDR2 SQIVND (reference sequence). V was clipped by 4 bases and J by 2 bases; unmatched bases: 9. The CDR3 spans 17 residues. The CDR3 sequence is CASSRGLGTGGPYEQYF. The CDR3 region has the DNA TGTGCCAGTAGTAGGGGCCTAGGGACAGGGGGCCCCTACGAGCAGTACTTC.

This clonotype was seen at least ten times. V usage is TRBV20-1 and J usage is TRBJ1-2, with TRBD1 matching 7 bases. Trimming at V came to 7 bases and at J to 2 bases, leaving 4 bases not matched to a gene. Germline CDR1 and CDR2: DFQATT and SNEGSKA (reference sequence). This CDR3 is built from 12 residues. DNA of the CDR3: TGCAGTGAGGACAGGTTAAACTATGGCTACACCTTC. This encodes CSEDRLNYGYTF.

The chain uses TRBV14 and TRBJ2-5, with a possible D match to TRBD2 (6 bases). Trimming pared 4 bases from V and 4 bases from J, leaving 22 bases between. In germline, CDR1 is SGHDN, CDR2 FVKESK. This CDR3 spans 17 amino acids. The CDR3 nucleotides read TGTGCCAGCAGCCGAACCATTTTTCCGGACTACGGAGAGACCCAGTACTTC. Amino acids: CASSRTIFPDYGETQYF.

This clonotype appeared many times. The chain employs TRBV12-3 or TRBV12-4 and TRBJ2-7, with D perhaps matching TRBD1 (5 bases). The CDR3 totals 13 residues. The ends were cut back, 8 bases at V and 2 bases at J, with 13 bases in the middle. The CDR3 nucleotides read TGTGCCAGCGGGCAGGGTTTACCCTACGAGCAGTACTTC. Protein product: CASGQGLPYEQYF.

This clonotype was seen many times. The V and J genes are TRBV11-3 and TRBJ1-1; possible D gene TRBD1, 6 bases. The germline V gene has CDR1 SGHNT and CDR2 YENEEA. V was trimmed by 0 bases and J by 6 bases, leaving 8 bases between them. The CDR3 sequence is 13 residues long. The DNA of the CDR3 is TGTGCCAGCAGCTTAGATGGGGGCCCTGAAGCTTTCTTT. Translating gives CASSLDGGPEAFF.

This clonotype was counted a few times. The chain joins TRBV5-6 to TRBJ1-1; no definite D call. The V and J ends lost 4 bases and 4 bases respectively, with 11 bases between them. The length of the CDR3 is 13 residues. Per the germline V gene, CDR1 is SGHDT and CDR2 is YYEEEE. Here the CDR3 reads CASSMIEGTEAFF. CDR3 nucleotide sequence: TGTGCCAGCAGCATGATAGAAGGCACTGAAGCTTTCTTT.

V and J are TRBV5-6 and TRBJ1-4, with a possible D match to TRBD1 (5 bases). The V gene lost 3 bases and the J gene lost 4 bases, with 7 bases spanning the gap. CDR1 SGHDT and CDR2 YYEEEE come from the germline V gene. CDR3 length: 13 residues. CDR3: CASSWDLNEKLFF. The CDR3 region has the DNA TGTGCCAGCAGCTGGGACCTTAATGAAAAACTGTTTTTT.

This clonotype was seen a handful of times. The genes are TRBV9 and TRBJ2-3; 11 bases fit TRBD1. The germline V gene has CDR1 SGDLS and CDR2 YYNGEE. The CDR3 contains 16 residues. Unmatched junction bases numbered 11, after V lost 3 bases and J lost 8 bases. As DNA, the CDR3 is TGTGCCAGCAGCGAGGACAGGGGGCAGAGCTTGGGTACGCAGTATTTT. Protein: CASSEDRGQSLGTQYF.

This clonotype came up many times. The chain couples TRBV6-1 to TRBJ1-5; D ambiguous. V gave up 8 bases and J gave up 8 bases, with 16 bases separating them. Germline lookup yields CDR1 MNHNS and CDR2 SASEGT. This CDR3 spans 13 amino acids. This CDR3 reads CASARERLEPQHF. Written as DNA, the CDR3 is TGTGCCAGCGCCCGGGAGCGTTTGGAGCCCCAGCATTTT.

This chain joins TRBV18 and TRBJ2-1; TRBD2 agrees at 16 bases. Germline V gene sequence: CDR1 KGHSH, CDR2 LQKENI. CDR3 length: 15 residues. Germline trimming cut 6 bases from V and 7 bases from J; bases unmatched to any gene: 3. CDR3 protein: CASSGTSGRGNEQFF. DNA for the CDR3: TGTGCCAGCTCCGGGACTAGCGGGAGGGGGAATGAGCAGTTCTTC.

This clonotype has at least ten counts. The chain combines TRBV6-1 with TRBJ1-5; D gene unclear. CDR3 length: 15 amino acids. V dropped 4 bases and J dropped 0 bases, with 10 bases sitting between them. In germline, CDR1 is MNHNS, CDR2 SASEGT. The CDR3 is CASSADGYSNQPQHF. In nucleotides, the CDR3 is TGTGCCAGCAGTGCCGACGGTTATAGCAATCAGCCCCAGCATTTT.

The CDR3 nucleotides are TGTGCCACTCAGGGGGCGGAAGGACTGTTTTTT. Translated: CATQGAEGLFF. The genes are TRBV10-3 and TRBJ1-4, with 8 nucleotides matching TRBD1. The V segment lost 10 bases and the J segment 13 bases; nucleotides outside the gene matches: 8. Per the germline V gene, CDR1 is ENHRY and CDR2 is SYGVKD. The CDR3 has 11 amino acids.

There are many counts of this clonotype. The genes are TRBV2 and TRBJ2-3; no clear D. Trimming left V 7 bases short and J 2 bases short, with 10 bases between. In germline, CDR1 is SNHLY, CDR2 FYNNEI. The CDR3 spans 13 residues. CDR3 sequence reads: CASKRTATDTQYF. The CDR3 nucleotides are TGTGCCAGCAAGAGAACTGCCACAGATACGCAGTATTTT.

In its sample, this clonotype was seen many times. The gene calls are TRBV30 and TRBJ2-1; D perhaps matches TRBD1 (5 bases). Germline V gene lookup returns CDR1 GTSNPN and CDR2 SVGIG (reference sequence). With 3 bases removed from V and 5 bases from J, the gap between germline ends came to 11 bases. This CDR3 comprises 13 residues. This CDR3 is CAWRSQGDNEQFF. The CDR3 DNA is TGTGCCTGGAGGTCGCAGGGTGACAATGAGCAGTTCTTC.

This clonotype occurred a few times. The DNA for the CDR3 is TGTGCCAGCAGCTTAGGGACAGTCAACACAGATACGCAGTATTTT. Protein sequence: CASSLGTVNTDTQYF. The chain is built from TRBV7-3 and TRBJ2-3, with 7 bases identical to TRBD1. Germline V CDR1 and CDR2: SGHTA, FQGTGA. J lost 2 bases, V lost 2 bases, and 4 bases had no gene match. This CDR3 region has 15 residues.

This clonotype was seen at least ten times. V is TRBV19 and J is TRBJ2-1; D gene uncertain. Trimming took off 0 bases at V and 2 bases at J, with 11 bases between the two ends. Germline CDR1 is LNHDA and CDR2 is SQIVND (reference sequence). The CDR3 length is 16 residues. The CDR3 nucleotides read TGTGCCAGTAGTATAGATGCGCAGAGCCCCTACAATGAGCAGTTCTTC. Amino acid sequence: CASSIDAQSPYNEQFF.

The chain recombines TRBV20-1 with TRBJ1-2; 8 bases agree with TRBD1. The CDR3 runs 14 residues. Per the germline V gene, CDR1 is DFQATT and CDR2 is SNEGSKA (reference sequence). The trim removed 3 bases at V and 8 bases at J, leaving 11 bases unmatched. As DNA, the CDR3 is TGCAGTGCTAGTCCGCCAACAGGGGGAGGCGGCTACACCTTC. This gives the protein CSASPPTGGGGYTF.

The V call is TRBV5-4, the J call TRBJ2-1, with TRBD2 as a possible D gene (6 bases). The germline gives CDR1 SGHNT, CDR2 YYREEE (reference sequence). This CDR3 comprises 14 residues. The V and J ends lost 3 bases and 7 bases respectively, with 14 bases between them. CDR3 DNA: TGTGCCAGCAGCTGGGGGACTGCCACAAATGAGCAGTTCTTC. Encoded protein: CASSWGTATNEQFF. Full variable domain (remainder filled in from reference TRBV5-4 and TRBJ2-1): ETGVTQSPTHLIKTRGQQVTLRCSSQSGHNTVSWYQQALGQGPQFIFQYYREEENGRGNFPPRFSGLQFPNYSSELNVNALELDDSALYLCASSWGTATNEQFFGPGTRLTVL.

This clonotype has only a few counts. The chain links TRBV7-2 to TRBJ2-2, with D possibly TRBD2 on 5 matching bases. Germline V gives CDR1 SGHTA, CDR2 FQGNSA. CDR3 size: 16 residues. Trimming removed 5 bases at V and 6 bases at J, with 19 bases between. CDR3 in amino acids: CASSPGGRLVSGELFF. CDR3 in DNA: TGTGCCAGCAGCCCGGGTGGGAGACTTGTTTCCGGGGAGCTGTTTTTT.

This clonotype showed up many times. Here the CDR3 reads CASNIVLTSPLHF. For the CDR3, the DNA is TGTGCCAGCAATATAGTCCTAACCTCACCCCTCCACTTT. This chain uses TRBV2 with TRBJ1-6, with D unresolved. Germline-derived CDR1 and CDR2 are SNHLY and FYNNEI. The CDR3 loop spans 13 amino acids. Trimming removed 7 bases from V and 10 bases from J, with 14 bases in between.